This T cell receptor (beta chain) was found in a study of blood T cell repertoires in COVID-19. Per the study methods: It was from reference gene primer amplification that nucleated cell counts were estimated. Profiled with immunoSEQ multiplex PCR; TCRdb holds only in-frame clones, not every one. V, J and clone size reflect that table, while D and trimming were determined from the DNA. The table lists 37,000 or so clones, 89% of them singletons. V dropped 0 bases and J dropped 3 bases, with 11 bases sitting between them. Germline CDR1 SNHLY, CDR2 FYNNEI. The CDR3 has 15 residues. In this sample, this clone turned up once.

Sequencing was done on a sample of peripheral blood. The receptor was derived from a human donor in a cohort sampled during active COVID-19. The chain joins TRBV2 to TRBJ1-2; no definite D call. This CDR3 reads CASSEAVVVDYGYTF. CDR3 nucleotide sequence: TGTGCCAGCAGTGAAGCGGTAGTGGTGGACTATGGCTACACCTTC.